This TCR beta chain comes out of a study of response to subunit inactivated influenza vaccine (dated by TCRdb to between 2017 and 2018). With respect to the entire study: The study used deep quantitative T cell receptor repertoire profiling to track responses to a trivalent subunit inactivated influenza vaccine. Summary of the overall study and its limitations: The authors proposed that each seasonal influenza vaccination may bring in only a limited number of new T cells.

In regard to this clonotype: Its recognized antigen is unknown. No qualities accompany the bases; no much larger clone lies one base away.

Receptors were amplified or captured by RT-PCR. Sequencing relied on an Illumina HiSeq 2500. Clones were called with MiXCR by TCRdb after fastp trimmed the public reads at Q25, and only in-frame beta chains were retained. Under each unique CDR3 protein, matching rows form one entry showing the most common genes and DNA. The sample table shows roughly 650,000 distinct CDR3 sequences, and 15% to 18% are seen once. Approximately 10% of the sample is in the top ten clones. This TCR came from a man aged 45-65 years who received an inactivated influenza vaccine. Donor details come from another sample of the same person, matched by shared clones. This specimen consisted of PBMCs from blood, obtained approximately 12 days after vaccination.

CDR3 region: CNVCLAGRSTDTQYF. The bases are TGCAACGTCTGTCTAGCCGGGAGGAGCACAGATACGCAGTATTTT. The chain employs TRBV29-1 and TRBJ2-3, and 7 bases in between align with TRBD2. From a lookup of the germline V gene, CDR1 and CDR2 are SQVTM and ANQGSEA. From its cysteine to its phenylalanine, the CDR3 spans 15 amino acids. Just CDR3 DNA is preserved here, 45 bases in frame from base 1.